The 9 T cell receptor beta chains below were found in one sample sequenced in a study of T cell repertoires in cytomegalovirus infection. In TCRdb, the reads were re-called with MiXCR into one record per CDR3 protein. The table records under 300,000 distinct CDR3 sequences, approximately 13% of them present only once. The sequenced material came from PBMCs. The receptors stem from a human donor in good health (CMV status not recorded). Some clones in this sample may be carry-over from other donors' samples.

This clonotype has a count of ten or more. V is TRBV28 and J is TRBJ2-1; D is perhaps TRBD1 (7 bases). The CDR3 is made up of 17 amino acids. CDR1 and CDR2 from the germline V gene are MDHEN and SYDVKM. The V gene lost 6 bases and the J gene lost 1 base, with 19 bases spanning the gap. The CDR3 protein is CASSLDREVRSYNEQFF. CDR3 nucleotide sequence: TGTGCCAGCAGCCTCGACAGGGAGGTCCGATCCTACAATGAGCAGTTCTTC.

This clonotype has a count of ten or more. The rearrangement links TRBV7-2 to TRBJ1-6; a weak D match, TRBD1 (5 bases). V was pared by 1 base and J by 7 bases, with 14 bases between. This CDR3 comprises 16 residues. Germline V lookup: CDR1 SGHTA, CDR2 FQGNSA. The DNA of the CDR3 is TGTGCCAGCAGCTTAGGTCCCCCAGGGCCGAATTCACCCCTCCACTTT. It specifies CASSLGPPGPNSPLHF.

This clonotype has only a few counts. The chain uses TRBV20-1 and TRBJ1-2; 7 bases are a match to TRBD1. With 4 bases clipped from V and 3 bases from J, the junction kept 5 bases outside the gene matches. Germline-derived CDR1 and CDR2 are DFQATT and SNEGSKA (reference sequence). This CDR3 comprises 13 residues. In nucleotides, the CDR3 is TGCAGTGCTACCCACGGGACAGACTATGGCTACACCTTC. Its protein is CSATHGTDYGYTF.

This clonotype turned up a few times. The chain combines TRBV29-1 with TRBJ2-3, with TRBD1 identical over 9 bases. Trimming at V came to 1 base and at J to 1 base, leaving 6 bases not matched to a gene. Germline values: CDR1 SQVTM, CDR2 ANQGSEA. The CDR3 runs 16 residues. The CDR3 here is CSVEVGDRGGTDTQYF. For the CDR3, the DNA is TGCAGCGTTGAAGTTGGCGACAGGGGGGGCACAGATACGCAGTATTTT.

This clonotype was observed many times. The genes are TRBV7-8 and TRBJ1-6; D gene ambiguous. Trimming pared 3 bases from V and 5 bases from J, leaving 8 bases between. This CDR3 is built from 14 residues. Germline loops: CDR1 SGHVS, CDR2 FQNEAQ. The CDR3 nucleotides are TGTGCCAGCAGCTTTGGGGTGCATAATTCACCCCTCCACTTT. Its translation: CASSFGVHNSPLHF.

There are a few counts of this clonotype. At one boundary the junction diverges from the germline segment, which might be a read error. The chain combines TRBV5-3 with TRBJ2-7; D is possibly TRBD2 (7 bases). TRBV5-3 is placed among ORFs of uncertain function. This CDR3 comprises 15 residues. The CDR3 DNA sequence: TGTGCCAGCAGCTTGGATGCGGGGGCGCGGGACGAGCAGTACTTC. It yields the protein CASSLDAGARDEQYF.

This clonotype was counted many times. This chain joins TRBV2 and TRBJ2-7; D ambiguous. The V gene's germline CDR1 is SNHLY and CDR2 FYNNEI. This CDR3 has 14 residues. Trimming removed 7 bases from V and 4 bases from J, with 17 bases in between. The CDR3 DNA follows: TGTGCCAGCAACAAAGGCCTCTTGGGGTACGAGCAGTACTTC. It encodes CASNKGLLGYEQYF. Supplemented by reference TRBV2 and TRBJ2-7, the full variable domain reads EPEVTQTPSHQVTQMGQEVILRCVPISNHLYFYWYRQILGQKVEFLVSFYNNEISEKSEIFDDQFSVERPDGSNFTLKIRSTKLEDSAMYFCASNKGLLGYEQYFGPGTRLTVT.

Only a few counts were recorded for this clonotype. This chain uses TRBV6-5 with TRBJ2-1; TRBD2 matches 8 bases. Trimming cost V 5 bases and J 2 bases; bases outside gene matches: 8. Germline CDR1 MNHEY, CDR2 SVGAGI. The CDR3 is 16 residues long. CDR3 loop: CASSPIGGRPYNEQFF. The CDR3 bases are TGTGCCAGCAGTCCCATTGGCGGGAGGCCCTACAATGAGCAGTTCTTC.

The chain has TRBV20-1 and TRBJ2-3, with 10 bases that match TRBD2. Trimming removed 5 bases from V and 2 bases from J; junction bases left unmatched: 7. The CDR3 is made up of 15 amino acids. CDR1 is DFQATT, CDR2 SNEGSKA, per germline (reference sequence). CDR3 sequence: CSALGLAENTDTQYF. DNA for the CDR3: TGCAGTGCTCTTGGACTAGCGGAAAACACAGATACGCAGTATTTT.